These 19 T cell receptor beta chains came from one sample sequenced in a study of T cell changes during pregnancy in multiple sclerosis. The method was immunoSEQ multiplex PCR; TCRdb's version includes in-frame clones alone and lacks a portion of them. The data show under 80,000 clones, roughly 94% seen once. Sequenced material: peripheral blood, taken in the third trimester of pregnancy. The receptor source for this set is a female donor with multiple sclerosis, enrolled in a pregnancy study.

The J gene is TRBJ1-6, the V gene TRBV4-2, with D perhaps TRBD1 (6 bases). The CDR3 runs 18 residues. Germline V gene lookup returns CDR1 LGHNA and CDR2 YNFKEQ. V was pared by 0 bases and J by 0 bases, with 12 bases between. CDR3 bases: TGTGCCAGCAGCCAAGATCCAGGGGACCGCTCCTATAATTCACCCCTCCACTTT. It codes for CASSQDPGDRSYNSPLHF.

The chain carries TRBV4-3 and TRBJ2-1; 12 positions agree with TRBD2. Germline CDR1 LGHNA, CDR2 YSLEER. This CDR3 is built from 21 residues. V was pared by 0 bases and J by 0 bases, with 12 bases of the junction left unmatched. The CDR3 coding sequence is TGCGCCAGCAGCCAAGATAGGCGCGGACTAGCGGGGCCCAACTCCTACAATGAGCAGTTCTTC. Its protein product is CASSQDRRGLAGPNSYNEQFF.

V is TRBV7-3 and J is TRBJ1-2; D remains ambiguous. Between the trimmed V and J ends, which lost 5 bases and 4 bases, there was a span of 17 bases. CDR3 size: 15 residues. Germline assignment: CDR1 SGHTA and CDR2 FQGTGA. The CDR3 sequence: CASSPAGGRSYGYTF. As DNA, the CDR3 is TGTGCCAGCAGCCCGGCCGGCGGCAGATCCTATGGCTACACCTTC.

The chain recombines TRBV27 with TRBJ1-1, with 7 bases lining up with TRBD1. Per germline, CDR1 MNHEY and CDR2 SMNVEV (reference sequence). This CDR3 comprises 15 residues. Unmatched junction bases numbered 8, after V lost 5 bases and J lost 2 bases. CDR3 region: CASSGRRGYNTEAFF. As DNA, the CDR3 is TGTGCCAGCAGTGGGCGCAGGGGGTATAACACTGAAGCTTTCTTT.

The genes are TRBV6-1 and TRBJ1-1; D is unclear. V was shortened by 6 bases and J by 0 bases, with 14 bases between the two germline ends. Germline loops: CDR1 MNHNS, CDR2 SASEGT. This CDR3 comprises 15 residues. DNA for the CDR3: TGTGCCAGCAGCCTTTTACAGCATATGAACACTGAAGCTTTCTTT. Protein product: CASSLLQHMNTEAFF.

The rearrangement links TRBV9 to TRBJ2-5; 10 bases align to TRBD2. The CDR3 is 16 amino acids. Per the germline V gene, CDR1 is SGDLS and CDR2 is YYNGEE. With 2 bases clipped from V and 1 base from J, the junction kept 5 bases outside the gene matches. CDR3 DNA sequence: TGTGCCAGCAGCGTTGTAGCGGGGGGCCCCCAAGAGACCCAGTACTTC. Protein product: CASSVVAGGPQETQYF. Variable domain in full (rest from reference TRBV9 and TRBJ2-5): DSGVTQTPKHLITATGQRVTLRCSPRSGDLSVYWYQQSLDQGLQFLIQYYNGEERAKGNILERFSAQQFPDLHSELNLSSLELGDSALYFCASSVVAGGPQETQYFGPGTRLLVL.

The genes are TRBV18 and TRBJ1-4; D is possibly TRBD1 (6 bases). There are 15 residues in the CDR3. The germline V gene has CDR1 KGHSH and CDR2 LQKENI. Trimming left V 6 bases short and J 0 bases short, with 11 bases between. CDR3 nucleotides: TGTGCCAGCTCGTCGGACAGTGCAACTAATGAAAAACTGTTTTTT. This gives the protein CASSSDSATNEKLFF.

The V and J genes are TRBV7-6 and TRBJ2-3; D remains unclear. Germline CDR1 is SGHVS and CDR2 is FNYEAQ. The CDR3 sequence is 12 residues long. Trimming removed 1 base from V and 4 bases from J, with 3 bases in between. CDR3 sequence reads: CASSLGPDTQYF. For the CDR3, the DNA is TGTGCCAGCAGCTTAGGGCCAGATACGCAGTATTTT. Full variable domain (outside the CDR3, taken from reference TRBV7-6 and TRBJ2-3): GAGVSQSPRYKVTKRGQDVALRCDPISGHVSLYWYRQALGQGPEFLTYFNYEAQQDKSGLPNDRFSAERPEGSISTLTIQRTEQRDSAMYRCASSLGPDTQYFGPGTRLTVL.

The chain links TRBV18 to TRBJ1-1; D is possibly TRBD1 (6 bases). Trimming shortened V by 6 bases and J by 4 bases, and 15 bases separated the two germline ends. The V gene's germline CDR1 is KGHSH and CDR2 LQKENI. The CDR3 sequence is 14 residues long. CDR3 bases: TGTGCCAGCTCGTCAGGGGCGAGGGGCACTGAAGCTTTCTTT. It yields the protein CASSSGARGTEAFF.

The chain joins TRBV4-3 to TRBJ2-3, with D possibly matching TRBD2 (5 bases). Germline assignment: CDR1 LGHNA and CDR2 YSLEER. Trimming removed 0 bases from V and 2 bases from J, with 12 bases in between. The CDR3 runs 16 residues. The CDR3 loop reads CASSQDKAGNTDTQYF. For the CDR3, the DNA is TGCGCCAGCAGCCAAGACAAGGCGGGTAACACAGATACGCAGTATTTT.

J is TRBJ1-4 and V is TRBV19, with 8 nucleotides matching TRBD1. The CDR3 sequence is 15 residues long. Germline loops: CDR1 LNHDA, CDR2 SQIVND (reference sequence). V lost 2 bases, J lost 8 bases, and 7 bases stayed unmatched. The CDR3 sequence: CASSITGTGGEKLFF. In DNA, the CDR3 is TGTGCCAGTAGTATAACCGGGACAGGTGGCGAAAAACTGTTTTTT.

The chain joins TRBV18 to TRBJ1-2; 7 nucleotides agree with TRBD1. With 4 bases clipped from V and 4 bases from J, the junction kept 6 bases outside the gene matches. This CDR3 is 14 amino acids long. The germline V gene has CDR1 KGHSH and CDR2 LQKENI. In DNA, the CDR3 is TGTGCCAGCTCACGCGGACAGGCGACCTATGGCTACACCTTC. It is translated as CASSRGQATYGYTF.

The CDR3, as DNA: TGTGCCAGCAGTTATCTAACCGGGACAGCCTTCGAAAAACTGTTTTTT. Translation: CASSYLTGTAFEKLFF. This chain links TRBV7-9 with TRBJ1-4, with 7 bases aligning to TRBD1. The V gene end was trimmed by 6 bases and the J gene end by 8 bases; junction bases not matched to a gene: 15. Germline assignment: CDR1 SEHNR and CDR2 FQNEAQ (reference sequence). This CDR3 is built from 16 residues.

This clone was seen only once. This chain links TRBV15 with TRBJ2-1; the match to TRBD1 covers 7 bases. The germline V gene has CDR1 LNHNV and CDR2 YYDKDF (reference sequence). V dropped 4 bases and J dropped 9; count of bases not matched to a gene: 15. The CDR3 loop spans 16 amino acids. The DNA of the CDR3 is TGTGCCACCAGCATTACGAGGGGGCTGGCGACAGGTGAGCAGTTCTTC. Its translation is CATSITRGLATGEQFF.

The chain joins TRBV7-2 to TRBJ2-7; the D gene is possibly TRBD1 (5 bases). This CDR3 has 13 residues. Germline V gene data show CDR1 as SGHTA and CDR2 as FQGNSA. Deletions cut 6 bases from V and 3 bases from J, with 12 bases between. CDR3 residues: CASSDWTIYEQYF. CDR3 bases: TGTGCCAGCAGTGACTGGACAATCTACGAGCAGTACTTC.

This clone was observed once. This sequence joins TRBV9 and TRBJ2-3; tentatively, D is TRBD2 (6 bases). The V and J ends lost 2 bases and 0 bases respectively, with 19 bases between them. The CDR3 covers 18 residues. Germline CDR1 SGDLS, CDR2 YYNGEE. CDR3 sequence: CASSVGGQSITSTDTQYF. CDR3 DNA: TGTGCCAGCAGCGTGGGAGGTCAATCAATCACTAGCACAGATACGCAGTATTTT.

The V call is TRBV9, the J call TRBJ2-2; D gene uncertain. Trimming pared 0 bases from V and 6 bases from J, leaving 6 bases between. Germline V gene data show CDR1 as SGDLS and CDR2 as YYNGEE. This CDR3 spans 13 amino acids. CDR3 sequence: CASSVEPAGELFF. CDR3 sequence (DNA): TGTGCCAGCAGCGTAGAGCCGGCCGGGGAGCTGTTTTTT.

This clone was seen just once. V is TRBV6-5 and J is TRBJ1-2; 7 positions match TRBD1. V was clipped by 6 bases and J by 1 base; unmatched bases: 8. The V gene's germline CDR1 is MNHEY and CDR2 SVGAGI. The CDR3 spans 15 residues. The CDR3 spells CASSQGQIFNYGYTF. The CDR3 DNA follows: TGTGCCAGCAGCCAGGGACAGATTTTTAACTATGGCTACACCTTC.

The rearrangement links TRBV7-9 to TRBJ2-5; 8 nucleotides line up with TRBD2. CDR1 SEHNR and CDR2 FQNEAQ come from the germline V gene (reference sequence). The CDR3 is made up of 19 amino acids. With V trimmed by 3 bases and J by 4 bases, 19 bases remained unmatched. The chain's CDR3 is CASSLGLAGGYPSTETQYF. The DNA of the CDR3 is TGTGCCAGCAGCTTGGGCCTAGCGGGCGGGTATCCCTCAACAGAGACCCAGTACTTC.